This TCR beta chain was recorded in a study of T cell responses to AZD1222 COVID-19 vaccine. Study-level results: The donors showed a predominance of white British ancestry and of females, with possible underestimation of clonal diversity. Just 5 to 7 AZD1222 recipients were seropositive at baseline. Samples come after the peak T cell response, not at day 14.

As for this clone: Antigen specificity is unknown.

Germline CDR1 reads MNHNS; CDR2 reads SASEGT. Trimming left V 6 bases short and J 7 bases short, with 13 bases between. This CDR3 has 12 amino acids. The table came from immunoSEQ multiplex PCR; TCRdb's copy has only in-frame clones and leaves some out. This sample has under 200,000 clones, with approximately 90% found just once. The chain recombines TRBV6-1 with TRBJ2-7; D may be TRBD2 (5 bases). Material: peripheral blood, obtained 28 days after the second AZD1222 dose. This TCR came from an adult who received the AZD1222 COVID-19 vaccine. The CDR3 sequence is CASSPRPGEQYF. In nucleotides, the CDR3 is TGTGCCAGCAGCCCCCGTCCGGGAGAGCAGTACTTC.